This T cell receptor (beta chain) is drawn from a study of shared clonotypes between healthy human individuals. Study outcomes and limitations: Among donors, sharing of clonotypes was expected to be affected by sequencing depth.

Repertoires were generated with immunoSEQ multiplex PCR, while TCRdb's copy carries only in-frame clones and drops some. Seen here are millions of clones, about 93% observed once, and the top ten hold 1.5% to 2%. Naive CD8 cells were CD45RO-negative, positively selected for CCR7, excluding terminally differentiated effector memory CD45RA+ cells. Note on this clone: The antigen is unknown.

The sample comprised naive CD8+ T cells from PBMCs. The source of this sequence is a man younger than 30 in good health. Some clones in this sample may be carry-over from other donors' samples.

The CDR3 DNA is TGTGCCAGCAGCTGGGCGGGACAGAAAAATCAGCCCCAGCATTTT. This sequence encodes CASSWAGQKNQPQHF. This chain uses TRBV28 with TRBJ1-5; 7 bases fit TRBD1. V lost 6 bases, J lost 4 bases, and 9 bases stayed unmatched. This CDR3 is built from 15 residues. CDR1 MDHEN and CDR2 SYDVKM come from the germline V gene.